The subject of this entry is one T cell receptor (beta chain). Under the authors' procedure: Reference gene primer amplification gave nucleated cell count estimates. Sequencing was performed with immunoSEQ multiplex PCR; in TCRdb, only in-frame clones are kept and a portion is missing. V and J calls plus clone size are reproduced from that table; the DNA served to infer D and trimming. The profile shows approximately 200,000 clones, nearly 85% of them singletons. V gave up 3 bases and J gave up 5 bases; unmatched junction bases: 6. The CDR3 spans 15 residues. Germline V lookup: CDR1 SGDLS, CDR2 YYNGEE. The data derive from a study of blood T cell repertoires in COVID-19.

V usage is TRBV9 and J usage is TRBJ2-7; 12 nucleotides line up with TRBD2. The TCR comes from a woman in her 30s with acute or convalescent COVID-19. Sequencing used peripheral blood. CDR3: CASSARLAGENEQYF. Written as DNA, the CDR3 is TGTGCCAGCAGCGCCCGACTAGCGGGAGAAAACGAGCAGTACTTC.